This TCR beta chain was recovered during a study of blood T cells in healthy people across ages. The study's findings and limits: With age, beta diversity per million T cells declined roughly linearly, significantly by 30 to 50. Diversity estimates from one million T cells were considered underestimates.

Points on this clonotype: Its specificity is unknown.

The CDR3 runs 16 residues. Germline CDR1 reads SGHAT; CDR2 reads FQNNGV. After removal of 0 bases from V and 5 bases from J, the junction contained 8 bases not matched to a gene. Donors were systemically healthy Caucasian individuals from Russia aged roughly 6 to 95 years. The sample, about 9.2 milliliters of peripheral blood, was drawn from each donor. Sample-barcoded 5' priming and a J-beta primer mix drove a second PCR of about 6 to 12 cycles. TCRdb re-derived calls from the 5' RACE reads in MiXCR, one entry per CDR3 protein. This repertoire shows about a million distinct CDR3 sequences, around 48% found once; its top ten account for 13%.

The chain uses TRBV11-2 and TRBJ2-7, with 9 bases lining up with TRBD2. The TCR was taken from a man aged 25-40 years in good health. The sample comprised blood. The DNA of the CDR3 is TGTGCCAGCAGCTTAGACGGGCGTCCTAGCGGGGACGAGCAGTACTTC. This gives the protein CASSLDGRPSGDEQYF.